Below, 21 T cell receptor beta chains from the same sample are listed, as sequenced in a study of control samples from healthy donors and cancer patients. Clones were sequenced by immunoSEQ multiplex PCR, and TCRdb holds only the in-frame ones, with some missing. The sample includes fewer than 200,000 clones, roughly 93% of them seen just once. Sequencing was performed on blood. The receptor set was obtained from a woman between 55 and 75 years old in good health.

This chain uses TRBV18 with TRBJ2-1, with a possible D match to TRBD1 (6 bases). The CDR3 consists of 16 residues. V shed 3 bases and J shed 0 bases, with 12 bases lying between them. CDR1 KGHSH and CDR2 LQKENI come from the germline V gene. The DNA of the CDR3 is TGTGCCAGCTCACCGATGGACAGCAGCTCCTACAATGAGCAGTTCTTC. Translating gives CASSPMDSSSYNEQFF.

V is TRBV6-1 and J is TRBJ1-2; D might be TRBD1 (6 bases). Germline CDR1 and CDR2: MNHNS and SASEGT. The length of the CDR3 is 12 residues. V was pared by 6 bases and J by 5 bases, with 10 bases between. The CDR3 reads CASRTGQYGYTF. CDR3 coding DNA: TGTGCCAGCAGAACAGGGCAGTATGGCTACACCTTC.

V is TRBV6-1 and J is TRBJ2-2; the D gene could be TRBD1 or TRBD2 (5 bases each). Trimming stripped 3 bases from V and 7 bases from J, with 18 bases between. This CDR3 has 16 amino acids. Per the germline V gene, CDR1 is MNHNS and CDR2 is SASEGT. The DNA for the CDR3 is TGTGCCAGCAGTGAGTCCGGGACGGGAAGGGACGGGGAGCTGTTTTTT. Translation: CASSESGTGRDGELFF.

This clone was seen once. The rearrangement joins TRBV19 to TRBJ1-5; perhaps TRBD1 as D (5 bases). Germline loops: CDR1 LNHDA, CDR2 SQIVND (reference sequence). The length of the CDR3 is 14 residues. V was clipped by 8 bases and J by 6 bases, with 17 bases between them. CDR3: CASGKGDGGQPQHF. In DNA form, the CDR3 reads TGTGCCAGTGGGAAAGGAGATGGGGGTCAGCCCCAGCATTTT.

The CDR3 spells CASSEREGRTSRLTNYGYTF. The CDR3 DNA reads TGTGCCAGCAGCGAAAGGGAGGGCAGAACTTCTCGTTTAACTAACTATGGCTACACCTTC. The chain joins TRBV4-2 to TRBJ1-2, with D unclear. In germline, CDR1 is LGHNA, CDR2 YNFKEQ. The germline V and J ends were trimmed by 5 bases and 0 bases, with 28 bases remaining between them. The CDR3 consists of 20 residues.

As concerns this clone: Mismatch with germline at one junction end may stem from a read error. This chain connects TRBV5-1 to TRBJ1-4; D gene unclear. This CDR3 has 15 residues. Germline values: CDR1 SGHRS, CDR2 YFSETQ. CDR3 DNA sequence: TGCGCCACCAGCCAAGGATATGCAACTAATGAAAAACTGTTTTTT. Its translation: CATSQGYATNEKLFF.

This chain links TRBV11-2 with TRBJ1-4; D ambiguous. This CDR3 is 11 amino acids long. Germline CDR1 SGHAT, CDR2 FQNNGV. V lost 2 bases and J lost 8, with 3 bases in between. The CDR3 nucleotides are TGTGCCAGCAGCTTATGGGAAAAACTGTTTTTT. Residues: CASSLWEKLFF.

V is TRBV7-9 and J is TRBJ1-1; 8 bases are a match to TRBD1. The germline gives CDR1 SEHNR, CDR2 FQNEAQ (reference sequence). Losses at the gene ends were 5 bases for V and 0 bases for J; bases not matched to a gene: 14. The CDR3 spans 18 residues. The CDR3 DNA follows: TGTGCCAGCAGCCTTGACAGGGGCGACTGGGGATTGAACACTGAAGCTTTCTTT. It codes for CASSLDRGDWGLNTEAFF.

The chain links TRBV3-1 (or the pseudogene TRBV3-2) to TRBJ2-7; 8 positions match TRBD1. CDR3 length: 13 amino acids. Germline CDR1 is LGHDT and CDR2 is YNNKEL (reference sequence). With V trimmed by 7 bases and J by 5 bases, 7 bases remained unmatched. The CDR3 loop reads CASNRQGANEQYF. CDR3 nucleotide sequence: TGTGCCAGCAACCGGCAGGGGGCAAACGAGCAGTACTTC.

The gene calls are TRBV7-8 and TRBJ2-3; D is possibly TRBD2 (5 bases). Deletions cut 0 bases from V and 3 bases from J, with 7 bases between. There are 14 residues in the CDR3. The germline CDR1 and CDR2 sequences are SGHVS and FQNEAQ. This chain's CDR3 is CASSLARGTDTQYF. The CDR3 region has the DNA TGTGCCAGCAGCTTAGCGCGCGGGACAGATACGCAGTATTTT.

The CDR3 sequence is CASSLDNRRGNYGYTF. In DNA form, the CDR3 reads TGTGCCAGCAGCTTAGATAATCGAAGGGGGAACTATGGCTACACCTTC. The chain links TRBV11-2 to TRBJ1-2; D perhaps matches TRBD1 (6 bases). CDR3 size: 16 residues. Germline lookup yields CDR1 SGHAT and CDR2 FQNNGV. V lost 0 bases, J lost 2 bases, and 13 bases lay in between. Supplemented by reference TRBV11-2 and TRBJ1-2, the full variable domain reads EAGVAQSPRYKIIEKRQSVAFWCNPISGHATLYWYQQILGQGPKLLIQFQNNGVVDDSQLPKDRFSAERLKGVDSTLKIQPAKLEDSAVYLCASSLDNRRGNYGYTFGSGTRLTVV.

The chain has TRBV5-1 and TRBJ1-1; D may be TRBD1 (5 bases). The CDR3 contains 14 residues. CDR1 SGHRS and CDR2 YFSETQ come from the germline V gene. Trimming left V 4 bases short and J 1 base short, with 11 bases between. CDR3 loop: CASSPGRENTEAFF. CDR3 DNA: TGCGCCAGCAGCCCGGGACGTGAGAACACTGAAGCTTTCTTT.

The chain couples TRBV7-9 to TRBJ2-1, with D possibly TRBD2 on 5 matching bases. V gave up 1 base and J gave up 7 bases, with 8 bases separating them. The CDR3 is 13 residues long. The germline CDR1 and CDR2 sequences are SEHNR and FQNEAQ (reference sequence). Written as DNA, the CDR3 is TGTGCCAGCAGCTTAGATCGGGGAAATGAGCAGTTCTTC. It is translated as CASSLDRGNEQFF.

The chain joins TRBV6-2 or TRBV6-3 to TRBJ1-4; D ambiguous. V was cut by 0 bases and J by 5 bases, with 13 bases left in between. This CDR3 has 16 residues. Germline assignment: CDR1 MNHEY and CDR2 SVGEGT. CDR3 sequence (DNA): TGTGCCAGCAGTTACTCGGCATCGGTTTCCAATGAAAAACTGTTTTTT. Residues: CASSYSASVSNEKLFF.

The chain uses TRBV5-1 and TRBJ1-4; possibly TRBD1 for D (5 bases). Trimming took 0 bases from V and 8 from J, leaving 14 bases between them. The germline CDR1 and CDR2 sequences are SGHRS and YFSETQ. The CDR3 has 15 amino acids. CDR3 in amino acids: CASSLEGRPAEKLFF. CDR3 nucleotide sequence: TGCGCCAGCAGCTTGGAGGGACGTCCGGCAGAAAAACTGTTTTTT.

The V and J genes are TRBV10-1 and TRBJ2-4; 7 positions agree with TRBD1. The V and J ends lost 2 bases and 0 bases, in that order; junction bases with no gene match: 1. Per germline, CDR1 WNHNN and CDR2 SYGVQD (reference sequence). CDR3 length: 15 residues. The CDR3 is CASSEGTVAKNIQYF. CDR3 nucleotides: TGCGCCAGCAGTGAGGGGACAGTAGCCAAAAACATTCAGTACTTC.

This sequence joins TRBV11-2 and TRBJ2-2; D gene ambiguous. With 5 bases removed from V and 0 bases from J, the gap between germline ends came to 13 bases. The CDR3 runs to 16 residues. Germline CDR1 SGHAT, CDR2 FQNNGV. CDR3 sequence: CASSIQTLPNTGELFF. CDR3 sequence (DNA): TGTGCCAGCAGCATACAGACTCTACCGAACACCGGGGAGCTGTTTTTT.

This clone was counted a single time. CDR3 loop: CASSFSPLGNTGELFF. DNA for the CDR3: TGCGCCAGCAGCTTCTCCCCTTTAGGAAACACCGGGGAGCTGTTTTTT. V and J are TRBV5-1 and TRBJ2-2; the D is unclear. CDR1 and CDR2 (germline): SGHRS, YFSETQ. Trimming took off 2 bases at V and 2 bases at J, with 13 bases between the two ends. This CDR3 comprises 16 residues.

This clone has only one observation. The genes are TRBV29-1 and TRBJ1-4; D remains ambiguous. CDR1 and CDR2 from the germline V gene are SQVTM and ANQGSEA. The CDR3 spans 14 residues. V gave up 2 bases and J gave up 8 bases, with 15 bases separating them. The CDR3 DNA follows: TGCAGCGTTGAACGGTACAGACTGGGGGAAAAACTGTTTTTT. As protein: CSVERYRLGEKLFF.

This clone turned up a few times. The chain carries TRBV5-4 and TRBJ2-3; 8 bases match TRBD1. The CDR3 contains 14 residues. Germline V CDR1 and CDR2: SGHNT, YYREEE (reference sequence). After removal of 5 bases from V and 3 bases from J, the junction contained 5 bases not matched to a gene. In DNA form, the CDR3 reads TGTGCCAGCAGTCGAGGACAGGGAACAGATACGCAGTATTTT. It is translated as CASSRGQGTDTQYF.

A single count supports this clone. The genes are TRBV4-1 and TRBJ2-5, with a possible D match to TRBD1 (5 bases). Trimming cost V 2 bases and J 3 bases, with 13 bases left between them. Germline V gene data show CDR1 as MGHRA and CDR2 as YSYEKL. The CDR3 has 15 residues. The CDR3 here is CASSQIRTREETQYF. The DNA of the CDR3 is TGCGCCAGCAGCCAAATCCGAACCAGGGAAGAGACCCAGTACTTC.